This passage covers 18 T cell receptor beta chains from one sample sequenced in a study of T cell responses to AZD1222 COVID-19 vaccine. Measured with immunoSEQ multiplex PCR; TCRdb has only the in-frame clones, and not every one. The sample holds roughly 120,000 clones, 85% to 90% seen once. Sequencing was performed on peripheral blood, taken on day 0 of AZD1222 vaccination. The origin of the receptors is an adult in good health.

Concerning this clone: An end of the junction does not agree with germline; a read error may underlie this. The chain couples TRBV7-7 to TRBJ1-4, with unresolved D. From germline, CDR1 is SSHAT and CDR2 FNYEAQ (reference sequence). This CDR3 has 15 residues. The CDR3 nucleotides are TGTGCTAGCAGCAGATCGAGGTCCCCTAATGAAAAACTGTTTTTT. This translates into CASSRSRSPNEKLFF.

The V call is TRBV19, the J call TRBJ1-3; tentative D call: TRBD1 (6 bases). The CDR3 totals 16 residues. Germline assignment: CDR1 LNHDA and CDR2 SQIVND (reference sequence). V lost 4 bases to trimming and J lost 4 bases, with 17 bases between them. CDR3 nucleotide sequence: TGTGCCAGTAGTAGGAAAGCAGGGGCGGGAGGAAACACCATATATTTT. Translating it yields CASSRKAGAGGNTIYF.

CDR3 in DNA: TGTGCCAGCAGCCGGACAGGGAGGAGGGAGACCCAGTACTTC. Protein sequence: CASSRTGRRETQYF. This chain links TRBV7-3 with TRBJ2-5; 8 nucleotides align to TRBD1. J was trimmed by 5 bases and V by 5 bases; bases with no gene match: 7. The CDR3 spans 14 residues. Germline values: CDR1 SGHTA, CDR2 FQGTGA.

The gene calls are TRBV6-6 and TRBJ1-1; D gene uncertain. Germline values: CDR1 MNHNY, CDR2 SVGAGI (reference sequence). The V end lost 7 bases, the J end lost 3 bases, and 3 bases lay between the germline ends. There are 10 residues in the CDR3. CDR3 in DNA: TGTGCCAGCAAAGACACTGAAGCTTTCTTT. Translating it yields CASKDTEAFF.

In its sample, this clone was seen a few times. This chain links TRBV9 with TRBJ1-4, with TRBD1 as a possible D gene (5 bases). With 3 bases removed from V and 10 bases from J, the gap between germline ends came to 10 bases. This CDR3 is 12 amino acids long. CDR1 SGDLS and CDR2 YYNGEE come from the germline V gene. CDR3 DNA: TGTGCCAGCAGCGGCACCGGGGGAAAACTGTTTTTT. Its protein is CASSGTGGKLFF.

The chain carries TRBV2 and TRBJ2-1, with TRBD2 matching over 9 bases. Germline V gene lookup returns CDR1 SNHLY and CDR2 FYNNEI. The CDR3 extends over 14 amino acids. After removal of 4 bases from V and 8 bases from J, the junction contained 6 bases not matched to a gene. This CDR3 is CASSGLAGPDEQFF. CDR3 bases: TGTGCCAGCAGTGGGCTAGCGGGACCGGATGAGCAGTTCTTC.

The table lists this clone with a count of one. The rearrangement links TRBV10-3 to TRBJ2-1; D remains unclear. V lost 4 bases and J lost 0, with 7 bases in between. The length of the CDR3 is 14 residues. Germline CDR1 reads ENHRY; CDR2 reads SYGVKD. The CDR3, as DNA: TGTGCCATCAGTGGGCAGAGCTCCTACAATGAGCAGTTCTTC. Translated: CAISGQSSYNEQFF.

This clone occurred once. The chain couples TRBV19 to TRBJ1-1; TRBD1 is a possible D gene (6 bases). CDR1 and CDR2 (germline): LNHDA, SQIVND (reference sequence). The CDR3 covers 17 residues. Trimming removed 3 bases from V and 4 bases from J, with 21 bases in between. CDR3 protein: CASSIGRGKGMATEAFF. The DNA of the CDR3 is TGTGCCAGTAGTATCGGCAGGGGTAAAGGTATGGCCACTGAAGCTTTCTTT.

The CDR3: CSVGRGNYGYTF. The CDR3 DNA is TGCAGCGTCGGCAGGGGAAACTATGGCTACACCTTC. The chain joins TRBV29-1 to TRBJ1-2, with D maybe TRBD1 (6 bases). This CDR3 has 12 residues. V gave up 6 bases and J gave up 2 bases, with 10 bases separating them. Germline V CDR1 and CDR2: SQVTM, ANQGSEA.

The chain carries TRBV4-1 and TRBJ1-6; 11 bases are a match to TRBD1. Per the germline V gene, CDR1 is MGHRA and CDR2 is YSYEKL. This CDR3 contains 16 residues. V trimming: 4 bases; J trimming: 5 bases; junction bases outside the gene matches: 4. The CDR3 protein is CASSPGQGANNSPLHF. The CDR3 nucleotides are TGCGCCAGCAGCCCCGGACAGGGGGCTAATAATTCACCCCTCCACTTT.

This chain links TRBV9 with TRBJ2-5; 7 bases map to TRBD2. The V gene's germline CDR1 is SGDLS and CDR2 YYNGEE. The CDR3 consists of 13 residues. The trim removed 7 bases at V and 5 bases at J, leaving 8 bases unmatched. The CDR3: CASGRGPGETQYF. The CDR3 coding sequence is TGTGCCAGCGGGAGGGGCCCAGGGGAGACCCAGTACTTC.

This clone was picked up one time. The CDR3 DNA reads as TGCAGCGTTGGGACGCGGGTTAATGAAAAACTGTTTTTT. Translating it yields CSVGTRVNEKLFF. This rearrangement joins TRBV29-1 to TRBJ1-4, with D uncertain. This CDR3 comprises 13 residues. Per germline, CDR1 SQVTM and CDR2 ANQGSEA. V lost 4 bases and J 4 bases, leaving 10 bases between the germline ends.

CDR3 amino acids: CASSPTGTSAYNEQFF. In DNA form, the CDR3 reads TGCGCCAGCAGCCCCACCGGGACTAGCGCTTACAATGAGCAGTTCTTC. The chain uses TRBV5-1 and TRBJ2-1; TRBD2 matches at 10 bases. Unmatched junction bases numbered 8, after V lost 4 bases and J lost 4 bases. From germline, CDR1 is SGHRS and CDR2 YFSETQ. There are 16 residues in the CDR3.

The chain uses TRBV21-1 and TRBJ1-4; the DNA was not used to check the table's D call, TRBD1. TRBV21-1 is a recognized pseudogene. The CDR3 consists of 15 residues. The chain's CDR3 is CASSKGQGACEKLFF. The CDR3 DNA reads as TGTGCCAGCAGCAAAGGACAGGGGGCTTGTGAAAAACTGTTTTTT.

CDR3 nucleotides: TGTGCCAGCAGCCAAGCCGGGACAGGGGTCACTGAAGCTTTCTTT. Translating gives CASSQAGTGVTEAFF. The chain recombines TRBV3-1 (or the pseudogene TRBV3-2) with TRBJ1-1; 10 bases fit TRBD1. V lost 1 base and J lost 4; bases outside the gene matches: 3. Per germline, CDR1 LGHDT and CDR2 YNNKEL (reference sequence). The CDR3 contains 15 residues.

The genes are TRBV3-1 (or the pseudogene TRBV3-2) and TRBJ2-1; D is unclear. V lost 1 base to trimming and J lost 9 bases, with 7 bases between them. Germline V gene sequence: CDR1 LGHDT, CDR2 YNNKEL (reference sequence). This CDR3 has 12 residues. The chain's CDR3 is CASSQAGGEQFF. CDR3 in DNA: TGTGCCAGCAGCCAAGCAGGCGGTGAGCAGTTCTTC.

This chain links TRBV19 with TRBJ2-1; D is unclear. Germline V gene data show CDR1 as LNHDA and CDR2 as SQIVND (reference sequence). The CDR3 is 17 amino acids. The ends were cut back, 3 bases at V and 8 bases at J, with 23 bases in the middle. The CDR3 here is CASSIWLPGPTYDEQFF. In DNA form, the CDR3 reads TGTGCCAGTAGTATTTGGTTGCCAGGACCCACTTACGATGAGCAGTTCTTC.

CDR3 sequence (DNA): TGTGCCAGTATCTTCTTCGGACAGGGACGGATGGAAGCTTTCTTT. Translating it yields CASIFFGQGRMEAFF. This chain uses TRBV19 with TRBJ1-1; 8 bases match TRBD1. The CDR3 sequence is 15 residues long. Trimming removed 7 bases from V and 8 bases from J; junction bases left unmatched: 15. CDR1 LNHDA and CDR2 SQIVND come from the germline V gene (reference sequence). The full variable domain, rest sourced from reference TRBV19 and TRBJ1-1, is DGGITQSPKYLFRKEGQNVTLSCEQNLNHDAMYWYRQDPGQGLRLIYYSQIVNDFQKGDIAEGYSVSREKKESFPLTVTSAQKNPTAFYLCASIFFGQGRMEAFFGQGTRLTVV.